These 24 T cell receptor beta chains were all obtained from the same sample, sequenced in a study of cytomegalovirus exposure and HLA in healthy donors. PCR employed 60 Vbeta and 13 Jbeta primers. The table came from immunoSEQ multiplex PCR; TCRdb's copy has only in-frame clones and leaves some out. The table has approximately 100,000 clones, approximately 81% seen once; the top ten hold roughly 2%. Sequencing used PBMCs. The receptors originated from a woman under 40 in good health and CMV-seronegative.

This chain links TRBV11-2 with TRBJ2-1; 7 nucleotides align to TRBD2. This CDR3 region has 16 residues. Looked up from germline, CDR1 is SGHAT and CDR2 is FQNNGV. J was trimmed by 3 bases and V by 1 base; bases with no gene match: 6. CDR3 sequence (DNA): TGTGCCAGCAGCTTAGTCCTAGCGGCATTCTACAATGAGCAGTTCTTC. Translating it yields CASSLVLAAFYNEQFF.

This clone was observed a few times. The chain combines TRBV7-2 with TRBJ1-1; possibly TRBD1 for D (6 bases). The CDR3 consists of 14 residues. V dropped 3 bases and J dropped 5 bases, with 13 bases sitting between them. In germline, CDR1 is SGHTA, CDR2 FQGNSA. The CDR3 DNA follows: TGTGCCAGCAGCTTGCCCGGGGGGGCGACTGAAGCTTTCTTT. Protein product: CASSLPGGATEAFF. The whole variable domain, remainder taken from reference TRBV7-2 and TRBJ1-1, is GAGVSQSPSNKVTEKGKDVELRCDPISGHTALYWYRQSLGQGLEFLIYFQGNSAPDKSGLPSDRFSAERTGGSVSTLTIQRTQQEDSAVYLCASSLPGGATEAFFGQGTRLTVV.

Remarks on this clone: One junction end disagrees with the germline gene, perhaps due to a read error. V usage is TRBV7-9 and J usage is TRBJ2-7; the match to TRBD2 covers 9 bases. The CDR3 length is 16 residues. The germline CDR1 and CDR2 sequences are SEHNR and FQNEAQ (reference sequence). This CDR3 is CSSSSHILAGTDEQYF. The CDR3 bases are TGTTCCAGCAGCTCTCATATACTAGCGGGTACCGACGAGCAGTACTTC.

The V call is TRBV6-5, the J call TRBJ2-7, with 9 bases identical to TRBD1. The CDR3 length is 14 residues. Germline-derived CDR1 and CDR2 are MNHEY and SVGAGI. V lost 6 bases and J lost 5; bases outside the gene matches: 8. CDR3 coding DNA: TGTGCCAGCAGCTACACGGGACAGGGCCACGAGCAGTACTTC. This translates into CASSYTGQGHEQYF.

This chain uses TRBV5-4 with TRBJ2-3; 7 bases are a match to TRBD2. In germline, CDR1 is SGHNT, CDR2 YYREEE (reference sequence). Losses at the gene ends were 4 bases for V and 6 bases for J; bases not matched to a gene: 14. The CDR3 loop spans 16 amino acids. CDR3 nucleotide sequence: TGTGCCAGCAGCCGTCCCCCGGGGGGTAACACGGATACGCAGTATTTT. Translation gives CASSRPPGGNTDTQYF.

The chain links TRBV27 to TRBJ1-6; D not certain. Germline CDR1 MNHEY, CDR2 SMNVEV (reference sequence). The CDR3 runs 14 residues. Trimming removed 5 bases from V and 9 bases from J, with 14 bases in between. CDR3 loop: CASSREGPSSPLHF. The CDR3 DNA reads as TGTGCCAGCAGTCGTGAAGGCCCTAGTTCACCCCTCCACTTT.

The chain's CDR3 is CAISAAAASYNEQFF. The DNA of the CDR3 is TGTGCCATCAGTGCGGCGGCTGCCTCCTACAATGAGCAGTTCTTC. The J gene is TRBJ2-1, the V gene TRBV10-3, with D unresolved. CDR3 size: 15 residues. V was trimmed by 4 bases and J by 0 bases, leaving 10 bases between them. Per the germline V gene, CDR1 is ENHRY and CDR2 is SYGVKD.

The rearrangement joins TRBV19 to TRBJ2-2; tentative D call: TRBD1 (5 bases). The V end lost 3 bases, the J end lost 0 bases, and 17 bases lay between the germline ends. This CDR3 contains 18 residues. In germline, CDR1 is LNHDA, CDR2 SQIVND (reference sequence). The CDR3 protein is CASSINKFDRSNTGELFF. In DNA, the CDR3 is TGTGCCAGTAGTATCAATAAATTTGACAGATCGAACACCGGGGAGCTGTTTTTT.

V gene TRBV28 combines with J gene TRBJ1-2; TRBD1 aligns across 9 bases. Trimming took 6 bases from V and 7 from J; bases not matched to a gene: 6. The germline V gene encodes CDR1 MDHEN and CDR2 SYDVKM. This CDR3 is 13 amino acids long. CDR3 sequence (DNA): TGTGCCAGCAGCCGGGGACAGGGTCGTGGCTACACCTTC. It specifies CASSRGQGRGYTF.

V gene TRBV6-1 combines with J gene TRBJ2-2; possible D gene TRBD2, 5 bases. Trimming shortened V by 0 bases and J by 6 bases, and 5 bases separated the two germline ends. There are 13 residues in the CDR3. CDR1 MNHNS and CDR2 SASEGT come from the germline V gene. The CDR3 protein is CASSEARAGELFF. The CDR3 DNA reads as TGTGCCAGCAGTGAAGCGCGGGCCGGGGAGCTGTTTTTT.

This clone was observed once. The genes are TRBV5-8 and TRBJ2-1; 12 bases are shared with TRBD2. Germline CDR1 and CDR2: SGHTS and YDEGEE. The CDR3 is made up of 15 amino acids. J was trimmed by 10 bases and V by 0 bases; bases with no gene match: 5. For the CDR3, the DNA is TGTGCCAGCAGCTTGGGACTAGCGGGAGAACGCGAGCAGTTCTTC. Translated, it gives CASSLGLAGEREQFF.

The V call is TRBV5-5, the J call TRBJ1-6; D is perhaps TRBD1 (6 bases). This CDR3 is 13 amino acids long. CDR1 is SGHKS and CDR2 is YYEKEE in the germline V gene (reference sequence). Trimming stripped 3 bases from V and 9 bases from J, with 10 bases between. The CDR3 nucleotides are TGTGCCAGCAGCTCTCCAGGGGTTTCACCCCTCCACTTT. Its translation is CASSSPGVSPLHF. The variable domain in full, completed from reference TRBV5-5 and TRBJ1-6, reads DAGVTQSPTHLIKTRGQQVTLRCSPISGHKSVSWYQQVLGQGPQFIFQYYEKEERGRGNFPDRFSARQFPNYSSELNVNALLLGDSALYLCASSSPGVSPLHFGNGTRLTVT.

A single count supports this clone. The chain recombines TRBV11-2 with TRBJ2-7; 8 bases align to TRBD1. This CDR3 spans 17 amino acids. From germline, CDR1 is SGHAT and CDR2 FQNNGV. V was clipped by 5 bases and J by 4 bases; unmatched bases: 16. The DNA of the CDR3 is TGTGCCAGCAGCCCTAATTACCCAGGGGGCTTTAGGTACGAGCAGTACTTC. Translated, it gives CASSPNYPGGFRYEQYF.

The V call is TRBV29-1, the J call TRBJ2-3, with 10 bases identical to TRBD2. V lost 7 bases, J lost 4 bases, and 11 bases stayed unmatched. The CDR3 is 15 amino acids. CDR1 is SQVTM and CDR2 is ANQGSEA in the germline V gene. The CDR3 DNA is TGCAGCGCCTTAGGGACTAGCGAGAATTCAGATACGCAGTATTTT. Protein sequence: CSALGTSENSDTQYF.

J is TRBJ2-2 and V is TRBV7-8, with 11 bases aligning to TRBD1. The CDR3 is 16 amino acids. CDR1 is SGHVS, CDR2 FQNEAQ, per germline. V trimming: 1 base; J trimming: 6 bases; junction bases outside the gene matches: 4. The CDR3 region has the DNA TGTGCCAGCAGCTTAGAGGGACAGGGGGTCCCCGGGGAGCTGTTTTTT. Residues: CASSLEGQGVPGELFF.

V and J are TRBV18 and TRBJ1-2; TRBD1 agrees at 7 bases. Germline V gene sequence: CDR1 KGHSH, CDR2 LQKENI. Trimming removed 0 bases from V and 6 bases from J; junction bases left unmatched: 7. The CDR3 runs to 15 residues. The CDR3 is CASSPPGTVINGYTF. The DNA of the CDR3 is TGTGCCAGCTCACCACCCGGGACAGTTATTAATGGCTACACCTTC.

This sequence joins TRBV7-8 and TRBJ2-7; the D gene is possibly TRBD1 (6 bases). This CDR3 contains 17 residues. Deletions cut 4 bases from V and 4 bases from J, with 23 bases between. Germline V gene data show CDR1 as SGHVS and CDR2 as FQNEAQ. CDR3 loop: CASSSPKQGGLFYEQYF. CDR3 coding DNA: TGTGCCAGCAGCTCACCCAAACAGGGTGGACTCTTTTACGAGCAGTACTTC. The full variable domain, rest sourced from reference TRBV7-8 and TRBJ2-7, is GAGVSQSPRYKVAKRGQDVALRCDPISGHVSLFWYQQALGQGPEFLTYFQNEAQLDKSGLPSDRFFAERPEGSVSTLKIQRTQQEDSAVYLCASSSPKQGGLFYEQYFGPGTRLTVT.

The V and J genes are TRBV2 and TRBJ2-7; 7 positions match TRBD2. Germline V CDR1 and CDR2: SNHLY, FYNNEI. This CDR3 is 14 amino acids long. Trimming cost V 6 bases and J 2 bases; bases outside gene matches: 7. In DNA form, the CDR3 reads TGTGCCAGCAGAGAGGACGGGAGGACCTACGAGCAGTACTTC. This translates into CASREDGRTYEQYF.

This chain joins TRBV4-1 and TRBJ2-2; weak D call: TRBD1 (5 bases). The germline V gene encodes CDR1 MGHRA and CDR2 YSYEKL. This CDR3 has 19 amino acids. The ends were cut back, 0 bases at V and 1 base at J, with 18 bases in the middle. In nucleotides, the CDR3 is TGCGCCAGCAGCCAAGAGCAAAGGCGGCCGGACAAGAACACCGGGGAGCTGTTTTTT. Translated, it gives CASSQEQRRPDKNTGELFF.

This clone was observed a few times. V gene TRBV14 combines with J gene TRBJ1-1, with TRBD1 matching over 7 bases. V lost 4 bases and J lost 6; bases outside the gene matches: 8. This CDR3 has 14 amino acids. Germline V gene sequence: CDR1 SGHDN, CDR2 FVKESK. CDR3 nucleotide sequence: TGTGCCAGCAGCCTGGAGGGGGCGCCGGCTGAAGCTTTCTTT. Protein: CASSLEGAPAEAFF.

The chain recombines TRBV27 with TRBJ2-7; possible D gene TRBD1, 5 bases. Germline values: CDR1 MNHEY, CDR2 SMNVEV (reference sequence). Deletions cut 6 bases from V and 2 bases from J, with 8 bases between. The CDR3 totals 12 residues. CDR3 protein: CASSRVPYEQYF. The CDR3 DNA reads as TGTGCCAGCAGCAGGGTCCCCTACGAGCAGTACTTC.

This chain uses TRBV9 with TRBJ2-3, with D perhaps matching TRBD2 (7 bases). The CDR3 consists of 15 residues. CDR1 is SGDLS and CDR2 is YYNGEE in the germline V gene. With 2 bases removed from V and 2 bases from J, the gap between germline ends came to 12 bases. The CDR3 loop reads CASSVGRGLTDTQYF. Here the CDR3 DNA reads TGTGCCAGCAGCGTCGGGCGGGGGCTCACAGATACGCAGTATTTT.

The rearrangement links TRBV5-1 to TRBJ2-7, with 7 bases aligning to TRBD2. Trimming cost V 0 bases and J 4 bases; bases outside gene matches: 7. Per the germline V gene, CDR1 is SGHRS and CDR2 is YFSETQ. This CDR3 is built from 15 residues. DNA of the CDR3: TGCGCCAGCAGCTTGGAACGGGGAGGGCATTACGAGCAGTACTTC. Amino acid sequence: CASSLERGGHYEQYF.

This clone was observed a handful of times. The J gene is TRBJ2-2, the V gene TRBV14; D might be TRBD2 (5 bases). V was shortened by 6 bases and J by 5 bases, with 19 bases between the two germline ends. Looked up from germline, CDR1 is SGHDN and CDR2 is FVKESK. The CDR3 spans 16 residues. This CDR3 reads CASSLMWETSTGELFF. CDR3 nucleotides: TGTGCCAGCAGTCTAATGTGGGAGACCTCAACCGGGGAGCTGTTTTTT.